The 22 T cell receptor beta chains below were found in one sample sequenced in a study of blood T cells in healthy people across ages. A J-beta primer mix and a sample-barcoded 5' primer were used in a second PCR of roughly 6 to 12 cycles. From the 5' RACE reads, TCRdb called clonotypes with MiXCR, one entry per CDR3 protein. The sample records hundreds of thousands of distinct CDR3 sequences, approximately 59% being singletons. Sequencing was performed on blood. The receptor source for this set is a man aged 55 to 70 in good health.

The gene calls are TRBV20-1 and TRBJ2-1; no clear D. The V gene lost 3 bases and the J gene lost 7 bases, with 13 bases spanning the gap. The germline gives CDR1 DFQATT, CDR2 SNEGSKA (reference sequence). This CDR3 comprises 13 residues. The chain's CDR3 is CSASKGRINEQFF. CDR3 sequence (DNA): TGCAGTGCTAGTAAGGGAAGGATTAATGAGCAGTTCTTC.

Many counts were recorded for this clonotype. The chain couples TRBV7-2 to TRBJ1-2; D is uncertain. V was clipped by 4 bases and J by 4 bases, with 13 bases between them. The V gene's germline CDR1 is SGHTA and CDR2 FQGNSA. The CDR3 covers 14 residues. CDR3 residues: CASSSTGRIYGYTF. As DNA, the CDR3 is TGTGCCAGCAGCTCCACCGGGAGAATCTATGGCTACACCTTC. Full variable domain (rest looked up from reference TRBV7-2 and TRBJ1-2): GAGVSQSPSNKVTEKGKDVELRCDPISGHTALYWYRQSLGQGLEFLIYFQGNSAPDKSGLPSDRFSAERTGGSVSTLTIQRTQQEDSAVYLCASSSTGRIYGYTFGSGTRLTVV.

CDR3 region: CASSQEGGGVPSGANVLTF. DNA of the CDR3: TGTGCCAGCAGCCAAGAGGGTGGGGGGGTCCCCTCTGGGGCCAACGTCCTGACTTTC. This chain connects TRBV4-2 to TRBJ2-6; 7 bases agree with TRBD2. Germline CDR1 LGHNA, CDR2 YNFKEQ. This CDR3 spans 19 amino acids. V lost 0 bases and J lost 0; bases outside the gene matches: 8.

This rearrangement joins TRBV6-5 to TRBJ1-4; a weak D match, TRBD1 (5 bases). This CDR3 is built from 14 residues. The germline gives CDR1 MNHEY, CDR2 SVGAGI. The V and J ends lost 7 bases and 3 bases respectively, with 12 bases between them. In nucleotides, the CDR3 is TGTGCCAGCACCACCGGGACCGCTAATGAAAAACTGTTTTTT. This encodes CASTTGTANEKLFF.

In this sample, this clonotype turned up a few times. V is TRBV18 and J is TRBJ2-3; D not resolved. This CDR3 is 13 amino acids long. Germline V gives CDR1 KGHSH, CDR2 LQKENI. V was shortened by 2 bases and J by 2 bases, with 5 bases between the two germline ends. CDR3: CASSPGNTDTQYF. The CDR3 coding sequence is TGTGCCAGCTCACCAGGCAACACAGATACGCAGTATTTT.

This clonotype was picked up a small number of times. The J gene is TRBJ1-6, the V gene TRBV6-2 or TRBV6-3; D uncertain. In germline, CDR1 is MNHEY, CDR2 SVGEGT. The CDR3 runs to 12 residues. Trimming pared 4 bases from V and 8 bases from J, leaving 6 bases between. The CDR3 reads CASSLRYSPLHF. The DNA of the CDR3 is TGTGCCAGCAGTTTAAGATATTCACCCCTCCACTTT.

V gene TRBV12-3 or TRBV12-4 combines with J gene TRBJ2-3; D not resolved. This CDR3 has 14 residues. Trimming stripped 3 bases from V and 2 bases from J, with 9 bases between. The CDR3 region is CASSFMRLTDTQYF. The CDR3, as DNA: TGTGCCAGCAGTTTTATGCGGCTCACAGATACGCAGTATTTT.

This chain links TRBV10-3 with TRBJ2-1; D may be TRBD1 or TRBD2 (5 bases each). The CDR3 loop spans 13 amino acids. V lost 8 bases and J lost 7, with 15 bases in between. Germline V gene sequence: CDR1 ENHRY, CDR2 SYGVKD. The CDR3, as DNA: TGTGCCATCTCGGGGCCTATCGGGAATGAGCAGTTCTTC. Protein product: CAISGPIGNEQFF.

The chain's CDR3 is CSARGVTGRTEAFF. The CDR3 nucleotides read TGCAGTGCTCGGGGGGTAACAGGGAGGACTGAAGCTTTCTTT. The V gene is TRBV20-1, the J gene TRBJ1-1; possible D gene TRBD1, 6 bases. V shed 5 bases and J shed 5 bases, with 18 bases lying between them. Germline V CDR1 and CDR2: DFQATT, SNEGSKA (reference sequence). CDR3 length: 14 residues.

The V and J genes are TRBV18 and TRBJ2-4; no clear D. The V gene's germline CDR1 is KGHSH and CDR2 LQKENI. The CDR3 length is 14 residues. V shed 0 bases and J shed 6 bases, with 9 bases lying between them. The CDR3: CASSPPGVGNIQYF. CDR3 in DNA: TGTGCCAGCTCACCACCTGGGGTTGGAAACATTCAGTACTTC.

The genes are TRBV27 and TRBJ2-1; TRBD2 is a possible D gene (6 bases). Germline assignment: CDR1 MNHEY and CDR2 SMNVEV (reference sequence). The length of the CDR3 is 15 residues. V shed 6 bases and J shed 3 bases, with 15 bases lying between them. DNA for the CDR3: TGTGCCAGCAGACTACTGGGCGGGGACTACAATGAGCAGTTCTTC. Residues: CASRLLGGDYNEQFF.

This sequence joins TRBV5-6 and TRBJ2-5; TRBD1 matches 7 bases. V shed 4 bases and J 11 bases; nucleotides not matched to a gene: 5. CDR1 is SGHDT, CDR2 YYEEEE, per germline. The CDR3 is 11 residues long. The CDR3 DNA sequence: TGTGCCAGCAGCCCACCGGGACAGCAGTACTTC. Residues: CASSPPGQQYF.

The chain links TRBV4-2 to TRBJ2-1; 7 positions match TRBD2. Germline lookup yields CDR1 LGHNA and CDR2 YNFKEQ. The CDR3 is 16 residues long. V shed 0 bases, J shed 6 bases, and the junction held 8 bases outside the gene matches. DNA of the CDR3: TGTGCCAGCAGCCAAGATAGGGCTAGCGGTGGCAATGAGCAGTTCTTC. It is translated as CASSQDRASGGNEQFF.

This chain uses TRBV6-5 with TRBJ1-1, with a weak D call TRBD1 (5 bases). Germline V gene data show CDR1 as MNHEY and CDR2 as SVGAGI. This CDR3 has 13 residues. V lost 6 bases, J lost 1 base, and 9 bases lay in between. Here the CDR3 reads CASRLQENTEAFF. In DNA form, the CDR3 reads TGTGCCAGCAGGCTACAGGAGAACACTGAAGCTTTCTTT.

The V and J genes are TRBV6-1 and TRBJ2-5; tentative D call: TRBD2 (6 bases). CDR3 length equals 14 residues. Germline V gene data show CDR1 as MNHNS and CDR2 as SASEGT. V dropped 5 bases and J dropped 4 bases, with 14 bases sitting between them. The CDR3 nucleotides read TGTGCCAGCAGTTTTAGACTAGAACGAGAGACCCAGTACTTC. The encoded protein is CASSFRLERETQYF.

This clonotype was detected a few times. The chain uses TRBV12-3 or TRBV12-4 and TRBJ2-5, with TRBD1 matching 9 bases. This CDR3 comprises 16 residues. J was trimmed by 7 bases and V by 6 bases; bases with no gene match: 15. The CDR3 nucleotides are TGTGCCAGCAGCCGGTCCGGGACAGGGAACTGGGCGACCCAGTACTTC. Translated: CASSRSGTGNWATQYF.

The CDR3 spells CASSLGALAGGTDTQYF. The CDR3 coding sequence is TGCGCCAGCAGCTTGGGGGCTCTAGCGGGGGGCACAGATACGCAGTATTTT. The V and J genes are TRBV5-1 and TRBJ2-3; 10 bases map to TRBD2. After removal of 0 bases from V and 1 base from J, the junction contained 5 bases not matched to a gene. Germline loops: CDR1 SGHRS, CDR2 YFSETQ. The length of the CDR3 is 17 residues.

The V gene is TRBV25-1, the J gene TRBJ1-6; 7 bases fit TRBD1. Germline loops: CDR1 MGHDK, CDR2 SYGVNS. J was trimmed by 8 bases and V by 6 bases; bases with no gene match: 7. The CDR3 covers 14 residues. The CDR3, as DNA: TGTGCCAGCAGCCAGACAGGGTTTGATTCACCCCTCCACTTT. Protein: CASSQTGFDSPLHF.

The chain is built from TRBV6-1 and TRBJ1-6; D ambiguous. Between the trimmed V and J ends, which lost 4 bases and 10 bases, there was a span of 8 bases. The CDR3 has 12 residues. Per the germline V gene, CDR1 is MNHNS and CDR2 is SASEGT. CDR3 DNA sequence: TGTGCCAGCAGTGGACAAGAATCACCCCTCCACTTT. It is translated as CASSGQESPLHF.

This clonotype was found a few times. V and J are TRBV20-1 and TRBJ2-1, with 8 bases that match TRBD1. Germline V gives CDR1 DFQATT, CDR2 SNEGSKA (reference sequence). The J segment lost 2 bases and the V segment lost 6 bases, leaving 6 bases of the junction unmatched. CDR3 length equals 14 residues. DNA of the CDR3: TGCAGTGCGAGCCCGGACAGGGCCTACAATGAGCAGTTCTTC. This gives the protein CSASPDRAYNEQFF.

This clonotype was observed a single time. The rearrangement joins TRBV6-1 to TRBJ2-7; 9 bases agree with TRBD2. The V and J ends lost 6 bases and 4 bases, in that order; junction bases with no gene match: 7. In germline, CDR1 is MNHNS, CDR2 SASEGT. This CDR3 has 14 amino acids. CDR3 amino acids: CASSGAGGRYEQYF. In DNA, the CDR3 is TGTGCCAGCAGCGGCGCGGGGGGGCGATACGAGCAGTACTTC.

The chain has TRBV20-1 and TRBJ1-3; D gene uncertain. Germline V CDR1 and CDR2: DFQATT, SNEGSKA (reference sequence). V shed 1 base and J shed 0 bases, with 7 bases lying between them. The CDR3 contains 14 residues. The CDR3 sequence is CSARALGSGNTIYF. The CDR3 DNA sequence: TGCAGTGCTAGAGCCCTAGGCTCTGGAAACACCATATATTTT.